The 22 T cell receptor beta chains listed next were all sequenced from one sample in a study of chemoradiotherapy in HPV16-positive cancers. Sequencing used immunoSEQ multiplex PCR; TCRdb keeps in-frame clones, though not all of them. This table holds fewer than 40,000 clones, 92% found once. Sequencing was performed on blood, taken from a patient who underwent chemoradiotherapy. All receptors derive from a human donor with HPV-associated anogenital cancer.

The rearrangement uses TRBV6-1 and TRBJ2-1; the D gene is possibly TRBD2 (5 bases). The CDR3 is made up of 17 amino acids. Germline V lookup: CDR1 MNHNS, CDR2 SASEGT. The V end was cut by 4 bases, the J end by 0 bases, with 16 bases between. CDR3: CASSGNLRASSYNEQFF. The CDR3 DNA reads TGTGCCAGCAGTGGGAATCTGAGGGCAAGCTCCTACAATGAGCAGTTCTTC.

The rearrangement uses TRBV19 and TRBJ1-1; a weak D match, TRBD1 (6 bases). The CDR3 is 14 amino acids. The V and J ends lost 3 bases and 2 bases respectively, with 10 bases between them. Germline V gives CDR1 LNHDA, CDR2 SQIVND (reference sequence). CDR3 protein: CASSMWGPNTEAFF. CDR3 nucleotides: TGTGCCAGTAGTATGTGGGGGCCCAACACTGAAGCTTTCTTT.

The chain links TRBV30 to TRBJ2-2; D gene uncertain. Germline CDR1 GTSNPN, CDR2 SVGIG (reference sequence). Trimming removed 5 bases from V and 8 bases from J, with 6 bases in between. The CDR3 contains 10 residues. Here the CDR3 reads CAWDQGELFF. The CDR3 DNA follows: TGTGCCTGGGACCAGGGGGAGCTGTTTTTT.

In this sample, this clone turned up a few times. The CDR3 loop is CASSSLIGPNTEAFF. The CDR3, as DNA: TGTGCCAGCAGCTCCCTGATAGGGCCGAACACTGAAGCTTTCTTT. The rearrangement links TRBV7-9 to TRBJ1-1; D remains unclear. The CDR3 runs to 15 residues. The germline V gene has CDR1 SEHNR and CDR2 FQNEAQ (reference sequence). V lost 4 bases, J lost 1 base, and 13 bases lay in between.

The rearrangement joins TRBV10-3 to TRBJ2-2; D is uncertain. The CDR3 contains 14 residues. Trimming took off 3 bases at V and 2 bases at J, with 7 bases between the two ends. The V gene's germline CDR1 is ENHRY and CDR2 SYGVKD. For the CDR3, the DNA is TGTGCCATCAGTGAATCAGATAACACCGGGGAGCTGTTTTTT. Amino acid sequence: CAISESDNTGELFF.

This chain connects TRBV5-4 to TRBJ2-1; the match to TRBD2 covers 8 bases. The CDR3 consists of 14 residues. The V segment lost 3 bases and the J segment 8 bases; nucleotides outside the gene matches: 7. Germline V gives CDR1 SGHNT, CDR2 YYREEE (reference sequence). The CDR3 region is CASSSGTRPHEQFF. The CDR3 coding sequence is TGTGCCAGCAGCTCCGGGACTAGGCCCCATGAGCAGTTCTTC.

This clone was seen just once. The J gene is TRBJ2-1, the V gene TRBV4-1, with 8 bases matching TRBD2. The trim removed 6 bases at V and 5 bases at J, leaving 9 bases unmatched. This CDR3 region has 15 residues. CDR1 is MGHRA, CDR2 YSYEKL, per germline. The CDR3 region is CASRYTPGGHNEQFF. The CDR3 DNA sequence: TGCGCCAGCAGGTATACCCCGGGGGGGCACAATGAGCAGTTCTTC.

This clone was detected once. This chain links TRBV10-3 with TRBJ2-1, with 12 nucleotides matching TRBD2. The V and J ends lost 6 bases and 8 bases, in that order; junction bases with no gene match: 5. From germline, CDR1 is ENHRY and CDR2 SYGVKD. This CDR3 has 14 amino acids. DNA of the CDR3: TGTGCCATCAGCAGGACTAGCGGGGACGATGAGCAGTTCTTC. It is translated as CAISRTSGDDEQFF.

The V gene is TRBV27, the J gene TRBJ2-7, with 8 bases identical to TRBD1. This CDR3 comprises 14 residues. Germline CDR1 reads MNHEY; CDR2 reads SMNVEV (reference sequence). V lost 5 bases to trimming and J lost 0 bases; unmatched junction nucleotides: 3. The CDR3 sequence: CASSVGTGSYEQYF. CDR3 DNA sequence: TGTGCCAGCAGTGTCGGGACAGGCTCCTACGAGCAGTACTTC.

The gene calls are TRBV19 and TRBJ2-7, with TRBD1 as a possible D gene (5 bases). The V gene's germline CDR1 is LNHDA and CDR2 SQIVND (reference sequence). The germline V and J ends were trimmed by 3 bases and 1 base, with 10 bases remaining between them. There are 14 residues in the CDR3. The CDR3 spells CASSIRGQSYEQYF. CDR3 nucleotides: TGTGCCAGTAGTATTAGGGGTCAGTCCTACGAGCAGTACTTC.

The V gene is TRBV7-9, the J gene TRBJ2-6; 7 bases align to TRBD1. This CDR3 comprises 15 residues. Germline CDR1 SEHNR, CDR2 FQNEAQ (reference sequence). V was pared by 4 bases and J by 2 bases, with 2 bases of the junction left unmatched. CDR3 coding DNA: TGTGCCAGCAGCTCCGACAGGGCTGGGGCCAACGTCCTGACTTTC. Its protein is CASSSDRAGANVLTF.

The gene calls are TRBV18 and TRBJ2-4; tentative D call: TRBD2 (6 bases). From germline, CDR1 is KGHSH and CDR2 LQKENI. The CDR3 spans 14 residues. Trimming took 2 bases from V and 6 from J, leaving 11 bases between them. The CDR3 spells CASSPSKGLNIQYF. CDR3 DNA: TGTGCCAGCTCACCATCGAAGGGACTAAACATTCAGTACTTC.

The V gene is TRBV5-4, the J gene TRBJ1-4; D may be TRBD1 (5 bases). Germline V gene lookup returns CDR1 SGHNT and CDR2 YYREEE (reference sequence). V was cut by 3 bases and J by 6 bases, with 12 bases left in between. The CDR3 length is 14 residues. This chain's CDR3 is CASSSDMGDEKLFF. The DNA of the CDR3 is TGTGCCAGCAGCTCCGACATGGGGGATGAAAAACTGTTTTTT.

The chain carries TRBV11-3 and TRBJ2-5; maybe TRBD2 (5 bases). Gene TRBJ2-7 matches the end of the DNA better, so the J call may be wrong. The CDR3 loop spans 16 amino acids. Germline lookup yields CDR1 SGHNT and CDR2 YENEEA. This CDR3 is CASSLGTRFFSYEQYF. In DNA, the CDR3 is TGTGCCAGCAGCTTAGGAACTAGATTCTTTTCATACGAGCAGTACTTC.

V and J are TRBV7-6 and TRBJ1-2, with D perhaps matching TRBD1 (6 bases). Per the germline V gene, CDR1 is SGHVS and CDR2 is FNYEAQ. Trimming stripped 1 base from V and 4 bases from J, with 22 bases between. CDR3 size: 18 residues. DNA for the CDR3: TGTGCCAGCAGCTTAGAGAAGGGGGGTCGGCCACTTTCCTATGGCTACACCTTC. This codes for CASSLEKGGRPLSYGYTF.

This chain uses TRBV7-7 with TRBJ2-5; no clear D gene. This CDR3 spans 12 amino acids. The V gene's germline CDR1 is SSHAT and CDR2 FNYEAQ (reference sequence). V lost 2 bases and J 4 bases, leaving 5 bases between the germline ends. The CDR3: CASSLYGETQYF. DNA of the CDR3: TGTGCCAGCAGCTTATACGGAGAGACCCAGTACTTC.

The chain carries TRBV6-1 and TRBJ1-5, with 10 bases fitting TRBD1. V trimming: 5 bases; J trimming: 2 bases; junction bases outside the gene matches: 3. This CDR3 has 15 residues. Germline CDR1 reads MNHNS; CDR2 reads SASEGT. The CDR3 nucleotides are TGTGCCAGCAGTAACGACAGGGGGCGCAATCAGCCCCAGCATTTT. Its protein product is CASSNDRGRNQPQHF.

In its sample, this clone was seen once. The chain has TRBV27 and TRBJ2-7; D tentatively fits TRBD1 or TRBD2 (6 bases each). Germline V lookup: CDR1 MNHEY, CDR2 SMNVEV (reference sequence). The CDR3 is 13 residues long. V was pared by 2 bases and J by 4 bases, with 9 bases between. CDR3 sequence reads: CASSLGGTYEQYF. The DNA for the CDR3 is TGTGCCAGCAGTTTAGGAGGGACATACGAGCAGTACTTC.

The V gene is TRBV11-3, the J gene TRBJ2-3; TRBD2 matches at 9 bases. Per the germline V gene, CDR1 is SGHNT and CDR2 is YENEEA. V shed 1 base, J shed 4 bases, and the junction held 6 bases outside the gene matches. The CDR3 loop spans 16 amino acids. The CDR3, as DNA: TGTGCCAGCAGCTTAGTTGCGGGGGGGAGTGCAGATACGCAGTATTTT. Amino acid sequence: CASSLVAGGSADTQYF.

The DNA of the CDR3 is TGTGCCAGCAGCCGGTCGGGGGAATATGGCTACACCTTC. Amino acids: CASSRSGEYGYTF. This chain uses TRBV11-3 with TRBJ1-2; TRBD1 might be the D (5 bases). CDR1 SGHNT and CDR2 YENEEA come from the germline V gene. Trimming removed 5 bases from V and 5 bases from J, with 12 bases in between. The CDR3 length is 13 residues.

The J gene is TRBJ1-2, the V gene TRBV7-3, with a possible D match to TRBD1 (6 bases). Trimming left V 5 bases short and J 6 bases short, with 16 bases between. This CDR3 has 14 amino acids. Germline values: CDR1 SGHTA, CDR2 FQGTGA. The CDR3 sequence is CASSPMSGGHGYTF. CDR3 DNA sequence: TGTGCCAGCAGCCCCATGAGTGGGGGGCATGGCTACACCTTC.

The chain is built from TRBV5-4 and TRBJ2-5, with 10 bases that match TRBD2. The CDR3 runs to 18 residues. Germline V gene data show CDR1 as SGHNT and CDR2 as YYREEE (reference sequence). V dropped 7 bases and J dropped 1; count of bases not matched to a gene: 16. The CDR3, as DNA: TGTGCCAGCCAGGTCGGGGGGAGGATAGCGGGGGGCCAAGAGACCCAGTACTTC. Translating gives CASQVGGRIAGGQETQYF.